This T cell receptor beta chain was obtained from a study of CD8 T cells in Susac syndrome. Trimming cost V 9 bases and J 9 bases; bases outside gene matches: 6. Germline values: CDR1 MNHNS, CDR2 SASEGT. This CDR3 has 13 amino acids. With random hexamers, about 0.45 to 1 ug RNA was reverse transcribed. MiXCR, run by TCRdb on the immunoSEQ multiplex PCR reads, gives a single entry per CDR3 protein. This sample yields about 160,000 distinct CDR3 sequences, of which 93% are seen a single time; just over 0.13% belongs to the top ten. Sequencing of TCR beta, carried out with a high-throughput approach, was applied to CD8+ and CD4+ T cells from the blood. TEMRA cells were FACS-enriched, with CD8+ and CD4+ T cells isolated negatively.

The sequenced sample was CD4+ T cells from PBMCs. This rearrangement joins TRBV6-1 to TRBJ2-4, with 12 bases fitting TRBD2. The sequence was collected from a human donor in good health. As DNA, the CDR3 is TGTGCCAGTACCAGACTAGCGGGAGTCATTCAGTACTTC. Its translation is CASTRLAGVIQYF.